This TCR beta chain was identified in a study of memory CD4+ T cells and cytomegalovirus serostatus. Broader study findings: Each of approximately 73 CMV-associated TCRbeta sequences occurred in one to five individuals.

This clone was seen a few times. Its antigen is not identified. Single viable CD3+CD4+CD8-CD45RO+ cells were sorted as the memory CD4+ T cells. Positive selection with CD4 microbeads enriched total CD4+ T cells. Original analysis: After removing out-of-frame reads, over 2 million distinct TCRbeta sequences remained. Measured with immunoSEQ multiplex PCR; TCRdb has only the in-frame clones, and not every one. The DNA was the basis for D and trimming; V, J and clone size are from that table. The table lists some 59,000 clones, around 83% of them singletons. Looked up from germline, CDR1 is MNHEY and CDR2 is SMNVEV (reference sequence). Trimming removed 5 bases from V and 0 bases from J; junction bases left unmatched: 10. CDR3 length: 17 residues.

The chain carries TRBV27 and TRBJ2-4; 7 positions match TRBD1. The sequenced material came from memory CD4+ T cells from blood. The receptor comes from an adult in good health and CMV-seronegative. For the CDR3, the DNA is TGTGCCAGCAGTACGAGACCGACAGGGTTAGCCAAAAACATTCAGTACTTC. Residues: CASSTRPTGLAKNIQYF.